This TCR beta chain was recovered during a study of untreated major depressive disorder. Study observations and caveats: Depressed patients' CD4+ T cells carried increased TRBV05-01 (Vbeta 5.1) usage versus control CD4+ T cells.

Remarks on this clone: Antigen specificity is unknown.

Patients were free of psychiatric medication for at least 8 weeks. TCRdb keeps only in-frame clones here, not all; method: immunoSEQ multiplex PCR. The sample lists around 23,000 clones, about 90% occurring once. Germline V gene sequence: CDR1 SGHDN, CDR2 FVKESK. V was clipped by 1 base and J by 11 bases, with 11 bases between them. There are 12 residues in the CDR3. The sample taken for sequencing was CD4+ T cells from PBMCs. The receptor comes from a woman aged 30 to 39 with major depressive disorder. V usage is TRBV14 and J usage is TRBJ2-5; D gene ambiguous. DNA for the CDR3: TGTGCCAGCAGCCAAGGGAGAAGTTTGCAGTACTTC. Its translation is CASSQGRSLQYF.